This T cell receptor beta chain is drawn from a study of OX40 agonist ivuxolimab in advanced cancers. Assay: immunoSEQ multiplex PCR; the TCRdb copy retains only in-frame clones and omits some. Among roughly 100,000 clones listed, approximately 90% were seen once. Germline V gene sequence: CDR1 SNHLY, CDR2 FYNNEI. This CDR3 has 15 residues. V dropped 8 bases and J dropped 5 bases, with 21 bases sitting between them. Source: CD4+ or CD8+ T cells sorted from blood, taken in a trial of the OX40 agonist ivuxolimab. The chain is built from TRBV2 and TRBJ2-5, with D unresolved. This sequence originates from an adult with an advanced solid tumor such as melanoma, head and neck, liver or kidney cancer. CDR3 nucleotide sequence: TGTGCCAGCCGCCTTGGTATGGGGATGGCGGAGACCCAGTACTTC. It specifies CASRLGMGMAETQYF.